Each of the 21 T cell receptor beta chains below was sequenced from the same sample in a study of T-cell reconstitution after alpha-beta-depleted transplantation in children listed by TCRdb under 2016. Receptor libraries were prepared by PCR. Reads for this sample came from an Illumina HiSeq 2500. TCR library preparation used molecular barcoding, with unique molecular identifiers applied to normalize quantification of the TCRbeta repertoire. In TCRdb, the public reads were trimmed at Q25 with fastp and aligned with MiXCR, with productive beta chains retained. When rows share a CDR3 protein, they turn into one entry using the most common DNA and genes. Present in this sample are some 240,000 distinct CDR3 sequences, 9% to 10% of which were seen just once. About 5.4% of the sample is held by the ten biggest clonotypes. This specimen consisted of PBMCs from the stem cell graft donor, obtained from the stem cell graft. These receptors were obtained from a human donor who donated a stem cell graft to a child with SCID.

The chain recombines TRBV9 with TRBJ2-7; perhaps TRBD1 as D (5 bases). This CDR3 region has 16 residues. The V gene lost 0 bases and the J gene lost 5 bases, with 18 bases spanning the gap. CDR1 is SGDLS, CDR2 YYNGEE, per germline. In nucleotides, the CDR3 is TGTGCCAGCAGCGTAGGCTGGGCAGGGCTTAACCACGAGCAGTACTTC. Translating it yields CASSVGWAGLNHEQYF. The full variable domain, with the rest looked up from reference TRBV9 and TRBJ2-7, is DSGVTQTPKHLITATGQRVTLRCSPRSGDLSVYWYQQSLDQGLQFLIQYYNGEERAKGNILERFSAQQFPDLHSELNLSSLELGDSALYFCASSVGWAGLNHEQYFGPGTRLTVT.

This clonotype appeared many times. The CDR3 sequence is CSASLGANYGYTF. The DNA of the CDR3 is TGCAGTGCTAGTCTAGGGGCTAACTATGGCTACACCTTC. The J gene is TRBJ1-2, the V gene TRBV20-1; D possibly corresponds to TRBD1 (5 bases). Germline lookup yields CDR1 DFQATT and CDR2 SNEGSKA (reference sequence). Between the trimmed V and J ends, which lost 3 bases and 0 bases, there was a span of 8 bases. The CDR3 consists of 13 residues.

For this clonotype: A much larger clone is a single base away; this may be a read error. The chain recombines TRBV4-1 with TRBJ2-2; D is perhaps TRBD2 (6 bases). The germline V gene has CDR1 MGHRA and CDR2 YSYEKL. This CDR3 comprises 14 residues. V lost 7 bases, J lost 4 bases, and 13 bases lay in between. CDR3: CASMEGLGTGELFF. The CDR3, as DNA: TGCGCCAGCATGGAGGGGCTGGGCACCGGGGAGCTGTTTTTT.

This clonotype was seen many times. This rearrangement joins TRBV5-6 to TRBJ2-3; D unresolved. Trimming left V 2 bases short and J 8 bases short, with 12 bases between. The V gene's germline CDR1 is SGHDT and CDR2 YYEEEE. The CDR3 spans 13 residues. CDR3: CASSLGSFLTQYF. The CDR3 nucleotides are TGTGCCAGCAGCTTAGGTAGTTTCCTTACGCAGTATTTT.

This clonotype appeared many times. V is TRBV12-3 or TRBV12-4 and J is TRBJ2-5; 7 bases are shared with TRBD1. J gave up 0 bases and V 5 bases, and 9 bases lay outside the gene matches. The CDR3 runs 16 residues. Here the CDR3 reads CASSTWDRMYQETQYF. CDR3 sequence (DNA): TGTGCCAGCAGTACCTGGGACAGAATGTACCAAGAGACCCAGTACTTC.

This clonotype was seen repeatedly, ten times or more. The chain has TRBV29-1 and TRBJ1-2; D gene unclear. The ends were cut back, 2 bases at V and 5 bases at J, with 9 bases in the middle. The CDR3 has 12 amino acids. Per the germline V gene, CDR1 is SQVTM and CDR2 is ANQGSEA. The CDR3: CSVETLVYGYTF. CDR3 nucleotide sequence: TGCAGCGTTGAAACTTTGGTTTATGGCTACACCTTC.

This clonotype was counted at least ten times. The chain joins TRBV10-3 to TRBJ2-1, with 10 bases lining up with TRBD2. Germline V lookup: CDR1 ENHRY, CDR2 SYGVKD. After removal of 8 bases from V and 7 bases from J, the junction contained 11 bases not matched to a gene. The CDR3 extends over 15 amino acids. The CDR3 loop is CAIGGLAGAENEQFF. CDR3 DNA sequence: TGTGCCATCGGTGGTCTAGCGGGGGCCGAAAATGAGCAGTTCTTC.

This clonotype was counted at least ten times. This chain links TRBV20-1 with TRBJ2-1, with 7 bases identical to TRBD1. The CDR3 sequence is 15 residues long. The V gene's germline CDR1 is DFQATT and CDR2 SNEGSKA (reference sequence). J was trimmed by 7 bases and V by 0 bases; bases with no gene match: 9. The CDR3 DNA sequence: TGCAGTGCTAGAGATTTTAGGGGGCGGGTGAATGAGCAGTTCTTC. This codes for CSARDFRGRVNEQFF.

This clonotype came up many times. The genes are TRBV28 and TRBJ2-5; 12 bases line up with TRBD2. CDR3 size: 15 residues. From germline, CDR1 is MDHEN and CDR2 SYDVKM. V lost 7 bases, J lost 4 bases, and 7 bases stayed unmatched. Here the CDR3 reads CASKGLAGGPETQYF. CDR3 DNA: TGTGCCAGCAAGGGGCTAGCGGGGGGGCCAGAGACCCAGTACTTC. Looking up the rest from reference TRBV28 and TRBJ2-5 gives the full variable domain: DVKVTQSSRYLVKRTGEKVFLECVQDMDHENMFWYRQDPGLGLRLIYFSYDVKMKEKGDIPEGYSVSREKKERFSLILESASTNQTSMYLCASKGLAGGPETQYFGPGTRLLVL.

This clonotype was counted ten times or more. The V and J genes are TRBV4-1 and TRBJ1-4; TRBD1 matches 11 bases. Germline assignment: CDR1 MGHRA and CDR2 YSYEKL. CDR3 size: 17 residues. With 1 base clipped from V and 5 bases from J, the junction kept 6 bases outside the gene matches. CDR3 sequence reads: CASSQGGQGGTNEKLFF. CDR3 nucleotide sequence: TGCGCCAGCAGCCAAGGGGGACAGGGGGGGACAAATGAAAAACTGTTTTTT.

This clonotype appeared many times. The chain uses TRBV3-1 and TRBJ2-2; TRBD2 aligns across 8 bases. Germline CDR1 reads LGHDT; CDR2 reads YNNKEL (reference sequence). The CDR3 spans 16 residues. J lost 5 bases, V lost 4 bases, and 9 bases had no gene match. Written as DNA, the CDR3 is TGTGCCAGCAGCCGCGGTGTTAGCGGGGTTACCGGGGAGCTGTTTTTT. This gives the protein CASSRGVSGVTGELFF.

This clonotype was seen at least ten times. The DNA of the CDR3 is TGCGCCAGCAGCGGCCGTCGGACAGATCCGATGAACACTGAAGCTTTCTTT. Its protein product is CASSGRRTDPMNTEAFF. This sequence joins TRBV5-1 and TRBJ1-1; possibly TRBD1 for D (6 bases). Trimming took off 4 bases at V and 0 bases at J, with 19 bases between the two ends. CDR3 length: 17 residues. Germline V gene data show CDR1 as SGHRS and CDR2 as YFSETQ.

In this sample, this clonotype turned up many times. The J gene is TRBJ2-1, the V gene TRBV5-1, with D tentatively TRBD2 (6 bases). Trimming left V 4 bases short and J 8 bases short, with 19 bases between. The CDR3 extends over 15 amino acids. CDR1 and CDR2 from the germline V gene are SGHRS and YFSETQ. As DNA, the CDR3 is TGCGCCAGCAGCCCCCAGGTGGGAGGAGGGGATGAGCAGTTCTTC. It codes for CASSPQVGGGDEQFF.

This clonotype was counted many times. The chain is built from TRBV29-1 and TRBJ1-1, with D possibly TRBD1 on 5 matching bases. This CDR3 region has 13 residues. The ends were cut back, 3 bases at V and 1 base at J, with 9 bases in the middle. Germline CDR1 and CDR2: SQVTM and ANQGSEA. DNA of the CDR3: TGCAGCGTTGATGCCAGGGAGAACACTGAAGCTTTCTTT. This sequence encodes CSVDARENTEAFF.

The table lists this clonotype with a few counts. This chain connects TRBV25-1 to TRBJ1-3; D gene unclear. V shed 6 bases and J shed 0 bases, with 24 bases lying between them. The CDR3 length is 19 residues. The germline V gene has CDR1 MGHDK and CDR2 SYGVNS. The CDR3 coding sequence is TGTGCCAGCAGCCCCCTGGGAGAGGGCAGGTCGGTCTCTGGAAACACCATATATTTT. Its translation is CASSPLGEGRSVSGNTIYF.

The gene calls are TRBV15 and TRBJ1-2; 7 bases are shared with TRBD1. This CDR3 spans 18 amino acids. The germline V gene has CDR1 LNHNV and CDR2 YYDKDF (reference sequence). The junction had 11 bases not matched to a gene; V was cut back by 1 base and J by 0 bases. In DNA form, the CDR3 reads TGTGCCACCAGCAGAGCTCAGGGGGACTTAGGGACTAACTATGGCTACACCTTC. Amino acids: CATSRAQGDLGTNYGYTF.

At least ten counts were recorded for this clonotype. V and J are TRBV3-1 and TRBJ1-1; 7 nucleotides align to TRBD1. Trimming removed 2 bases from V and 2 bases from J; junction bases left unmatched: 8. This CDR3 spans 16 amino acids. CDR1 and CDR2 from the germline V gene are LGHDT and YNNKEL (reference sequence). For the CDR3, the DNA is TGTGCCAGCAGCCAAAGGGACAGAGGACGAAACACTGAAGCTTTCTTT. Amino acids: CASSQRDRGRNTEAFF.

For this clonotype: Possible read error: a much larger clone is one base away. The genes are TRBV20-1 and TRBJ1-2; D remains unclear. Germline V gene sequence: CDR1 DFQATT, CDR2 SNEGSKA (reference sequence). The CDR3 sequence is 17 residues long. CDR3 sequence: CSAREPHEGIRFYGYIF. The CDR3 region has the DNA TGCAGTGCTAGAGAACCTCACGAGGGTATACGGTTCTATGGCTACATCTTC.

The CDR3 DNA sequence: TGCAGCGCCACCAATTTAGGGTACTATGGCTACACCTTC. This gives the protein CSATNLGYYGYTF. The chain employs TRBV29-1 and TRBJ1-2; D call uncertain. V lost 7 bases to trimming and J lost 3 bases, with 15 bases between them. The germline V gene encodes CDR1 SQVTM and CDR2 ANQGSEA. CDR3 size: 13 residues. Supplemented by reference TRBV29-1 and TRBJ1-2, the full variable domain reads SAVISQKPSRDICQRGTSLTIQCQVDSQVTMMFWYRQQPGQSLTLIATANQGSEATYESGFVIDKFPISRPNLTFSTLTVSNMSPEDSSIYLCSATNLGYYGYTFGSGTRLTVV.

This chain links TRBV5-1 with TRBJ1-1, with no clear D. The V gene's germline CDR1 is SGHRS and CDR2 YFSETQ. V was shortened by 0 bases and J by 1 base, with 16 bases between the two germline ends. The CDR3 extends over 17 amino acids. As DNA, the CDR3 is TGCGCCAGCAGCTTGGGGGCGGCGGGAATTCGGAACACTGAAGCTTTCTTT. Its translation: CASSLGAAGIRNTEAFF.

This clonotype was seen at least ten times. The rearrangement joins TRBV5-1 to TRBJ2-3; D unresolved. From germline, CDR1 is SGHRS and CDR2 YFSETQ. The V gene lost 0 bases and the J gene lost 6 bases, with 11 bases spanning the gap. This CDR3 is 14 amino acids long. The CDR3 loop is CASSLDGYQDTQYF. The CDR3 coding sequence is TGCGCCAGCAGCTTGGACGGATATCAGGATACGCAGTATTTT.